This TCR beta chain is drawn from a study of cytomegalovirus exposure and HLA in healthy donors (dated by TCRdb to 2016 to 2017). Broadly, across the study: According to an earlier analysis of several hundred of the donors, about 179 million T cells yielded 117 million unique TCR beta sequences and about 280 Gb of sequence data. An early release covering 550 to 700 HLA-typed donors comprised approximately 300 gigabases of sequencing data and around 86 million unique TCR sequences. The genetic ancestry cluster associated with self-reported Caucasian donors included roughly 84% of the roughly 400 genotyped donors. The aim of the study was to test whether cataloging public T cell receptors could identify signatures of past pathogen exposure. Using immunosequencing, the study profiled T cell repertoires from roughly 650 subjects and related those repertoires to cytomegalovirus serostatus. In addition to the first cohort of approximately 650 subjects, a separate validation cohort of 130 or so different subjects was used. To predict cytomegalovirus infection status, the study brought together high-throughput TCR immunosequencing, statistical association of individual TCRs with disease status, and machine learning. In a later analysis, previously published TCR beta repertoires from some 640 donors were re-analyzed and high-resolution HLA genotyping was added so that TCR occurrence patterns could be studied. Rather than drawing on any new phenotypic data, the later analysis identified candidate immune exposures from TCR beta sequences and the way those sequences occurred across donors. In an earlier analysis of about 590 of the donors, high-throughput TCR beta sequencing was used to judge whether each TCR beta V gene segment behaved as functional or pseudogenic. Alongside the repertoire data, information on donor age, sex, ethnicity and CMV serostatus was compiled. A later genetic analysis took genome-wide SNP genotypes for about 65% of the 666 donors and used that subset as a discovery cohort. Every repertoire in the discovery cohort had been generated on one and the same sequencing platform. Class I and class II HLA loci were covered by the typing at four-digit resolution. The number of typed donors differed by locus: roughly 620-640 for A, B, C, DRB1 and DQB1; approximately 530 for DQA1; 606 for DPA1; and roughly 490 for DPB1. Roughly 5 DR-DQ haplotypes were handled as single units for association and clustering, since linkage in the cohort was strong. Among a few hundred genotyped donors of the cohort, an average of 235,054 unique TCR beta nucleotide sequences were sequenced per donor, roughly 20% of them non-productive.

CDR1 SNHLY and CDR2 FYNNEI are derived from the germline V gene. Cut back by 5 bases and 0 bases, the V and J ends lie 14 bases apart. The CDR3 runs 15 residues from the cysteine to the phenylalanine. The sequence is cut down to CDR3 DNA, 45 bases in frame from base 1. What the study reported, not specific to this receptor: HLA typing was unavailable for some donors at each locus, so association tests used only the typed subset. In a later analysis, HLA-associated TCR beta chains showed more clonal expansion and lower generation probabilities than non-associated chains that were equally common. In a later genetic analysis, fewer N-insertions in productive TCRs were reported among donors in an Asian-associated ancestry cluster than the 666-donor mean. A cluster of highly shared sequence variants was judged likely to represent a technical artifact of the sequencing pipeline. The classifier was reported to diagnose cytomegalovirus status with high specificity and sensitivity in both the original and validation cohorts. The cohort was sequenced for TCR beta chains only, and without alpha or paired-chain data the features that could be detected were limited. A few of the identified cytomegalovirus-associated TCR beta chains were confirmed in vitro to be specific for cytomegalovirus antigens. In a later analysis, some 18,000 TCR beta sequences were associated with specific HLA alleles at a false discovery rate of 0.05. The earlier analysis of about 600 of the donors excluded 15 to 20 rarely observed V segments, including chromosome 9 orphons, because counts were too low. Correlated functional status among segregating V segments might reflect linkage disequilibrium, but an unknown experimental factor could not be ruled out. In a later analysis, most CMV-associated TCR beta chains were found to appear HLA-restricted, with HLA associations seemingly driven largely by CMV exposure. When HLA alleles, especially DR and DQ, strongly co-occurred, TCR associations were difficult to assign to individual alleles. According to a later analysis, parvovirus B19, influenza, CMV and Epstein-Barr virus appeared linked to several top co-occurrence clusters. An association between a missense DCLRE1C variant and V-gene and J-gene trimming of TCR beta chains was found in a later genetic analysis and replicated in an independent cohort. While some public TCRs were present in many individuals, most TCR sequences turned up only very rarely across donors. In an earlier analysis of 500 to 650 of the donors, most TCR beta V segments appeared in productive rearrangements about 87% or about 30% of the time, broadly matching IMGT annotations. In a later analysis, TCR association rates were found to vary across HLA loci, with the most associated TCRs seen for DRB1 alleles and the fewest for HLA-C alleles. Roughly uniform sequencing depth across donors was assumed in presence/absence analyses, although this assumption may not hold. In the study, around 150 TCR beta chains were listed as associated with cytomegalovirus. The authors suggested that the approach could potentially be generalized to other disease states and immunological phenotypes. For the cohort, immune exposure information was limited to CMV serostatus. A further reported finding was that TCR beta sequences accurately predicted the HLA-A and HLA-B alleles for most subjects in the first cohort. Because the 87-base-pair reads could not distinguish some IMGT-functional V segments, including TRBV6-2 and TRBV6-3, those segments were excluded.

On this clone itself: Its antigen has not been determined. No quality values exist for individual bases; no much larger clone is one base distant.

Library construction relied on the immunoSEQ multiplex PCR assay. A mixture of 60 forward primers for TCR Vbeta segments and 13 reverse primers for TCR Jbeta segments was used in the multiplex PCR. A multiplex PCR assay on genomic DNA amplified the CDR3 region of rearranged TCR beta genes. The amplified TCR beta libraries were sequenced on the Illumina HiSeq System as 87-base-pair reads. On the study's bioinformatics: In a later analysis, some 80 million unique TCR beta chains were counted across the 500 to 850 repertoires, and roughly 9.9 million of these chains were shared by at least two donors. Raw reads were error-corrected and collapsed into unique sequences by a nearest-neighbor algorithm in which closely related sequences were merged to remove PCR and sequencing errors. V, D and J gene segments were assigned by aligning CDR3 sequences to IMGT reference sequences. For a sequence to be retained, a match of at least six nucleotides was required to both a V gene segment and a J gene segment. Rearrangements were classified as productive when the CDR3 lacked stop codons and remained in frame with V and J, and all other rearrangements were classified as non-productive. CDR3 was defined according to IMGT convention as the region running from the second conserved V-encoded cysteine to the conserved J-encoded phenylalanine. In an earlier analysis of 550 to 650 of the donors, sequences lacking an unambiguous match to a single V gene segment were excluded. An earlier analysis of approximately 590 of the donors classified V segments as functional when productive rearrangements were above 56.7% and as segregating when the standard deviation between donors was above 5%. To diagnose cytomegalovirus status from the catalog of TCR beta chain sequences, a statistical classification framework was built. V and J gene assignment, in a later analysis, came from comparing TCR nucleotide sequences with IMGT/GENE-DB human TR gene sequences. In a later analysis, CDR3 sequences and most-parsimonious VDJ recombination scenarios were assigned using the TCRdist pipeline. In a later analysis, every TCR beta chain was defined by the combination of its CDR3 amino acid sequence and its V-gene family, and reads without a unique V-gene family were dropped. A later analysis removed 500 to 650 highly shared, low-generation-probability nucleotide sequences to deal with suspected cross-contamination and a sequencing artifact. In a later analysis, a clonal expansion index was calculated for each public chain from normalized within-repertoire ranks of inferred template counts. A later analysis computed generation probabilities with a VDJ recombination model fitted to out-of-frame rearrangements, and checked the results against IGoR. A later analysis scored TCR-TCR, TCR-HLA and TCR-CMV co-occurrence with hypergeometric tests, applying a repertoire-size bias correction to TCR pairs. A later analysis estimated false discovery rates by permuting HLA or CMV assignments 20 times. In a later analysis, co-occurring TCRs were grouped using DBSCAN, and TCRdist sequence similarity was added for clustering within HLA-allele-positive subsets. Co-occurrence clustering excluded repertoires with fewer than 30,000 or more than 120,000 public chains, plus five with anomalous nucleotide sharing. The source is immuneACCESS, and TCRdb retained only in-frame sequences with V and J called. Part of the clones is not carried over; for the studies checked, unresolved V genes explain less than half of this, and the remainder is unexplained. The V and J calls and clone size come from that table; D and trimming were worked out from the DNA. The sample table shows 130,000 to 150,000 clones, and 75% to 80% are seen once. The ten largest clones take up roughly 3.1% of the sample.

The cohort comprised 666 healthy bone marrow donors. At the time of sampling, every cohort member was nominally healthy, though immune exposures that went unrecorded were likely present. The donor tested CMV seropositive and was one of the 289 seropositive cohort members. A peripheral blood sample was collected from each donor, and TCR beta sequencing was performed on peripheral blood mononuclear cells. The Qiagen DNeasy Blood Extraction Kit was used to extract genomic DNA from the blood cell samples. This TCR was recovered from a man aged 35-49 years in good health and CMV-seropositive. The sequence is built from TRBV2 and TRBJ2-7; 5 matching bases give a weak D call of TRBD1. Sequenced input: PBMCs. The nucleotide sequence is given as TGTGCCAGCAGTAGTAACTACAGGCTCTCCTACGAGCAGTACTTC. Its amino acids are CASSSNYRLSYEQYF. The full variable domain, with segments outside the CDR3 supplied by the reference TRBV2 and TRBJ2-7 proteins, appears as EPEVTQTPSHQVTQMGQEVILRCVPISNHLYFYWYRQILGQKVEFLVSFYNNEISEKSEIFDDQFSVERPDGSNFTLKIRSTKLEDSAMYFCASSSNYRLSYEQYFGPGTRLTVT.